Shown below are 20 T cell receptor beta chains from a single sample sequenced in a study of cytomegalovirus exposure and HLA in healthy donors. It was with 60 Vbeta and 13 Jbeta primers that the PCR ran. Measured with immunoSEQ multiplex PCR; TCRdb has only the in-frame clones, and not every one. The sample yields some 66,000 clones, around 80% seen once. Sequenced material: PBMCs. The receptor source for this set is a man between 35 and 55 years old in good health and CMV-seronegative.

The rearrangement joins TRBV19 to TRBJ1-1; D perhaps matches TRBD1 (6 bases). V lost 10 bases and J 5 bases, leaving 11 bases between the germline ends. Per the germline V gene, CDR1 is LNHDA and CDR2 is SQIVND (reference sequence). This CDR3 comprises 11 residues. In DNA, the CDR3 is TGTGCCACTTCAGGGGAAACTGAAGCTTTCTTT. Its translation is CATSGETEAFF.

The rearrangement joins TRBV5-6 to TRBJ2-5; weak D call: TRBD2 (6 bases). Trimming removed 4 bases from V and 2 bases from J, with 9 bases in between. Germline V gene sequence: CDR1 SGHDT, CDR2 YYEEEE. CDR3 length: 13 amino acids. CDR3 residues: CASSQDYQETQYF. In DNA, the CDR3 is TGTGCCAGCAGCCAGGACTATCAAGAGACCCAGTACTTC.

This clone is a singleton in its sample. This chain joins TRBV5-4 and TRBJ2-1; 10 bases match TRBD2. From germline, CDR1 is SGHNT and CDR2 YYREEE (reference sequence). The ends lost 1 base at V and 4 bases at J; junction bases unmatched: 5. The CDR3 is made up of 16 amino acids. CDR3 residues: CASSLTSGEFYNEQFF. The CDR3 coding sequence is TGTGCCAGCAGCTTGACTAGCGGGGAGTTTTACAATGAGCAGTTCTTC. Full variable domain (outside the CDR3, taken from reference TRBV5-4 and TRBJ2-1): ETGVTQSPTHLIKTRGQQVTLRCSSQSGHNTVSWYQQALGQGPQFIFQYYREEENGRGNFPPRFSGLQFPNYSSELNVNALELDDSALYLCASSLTSGEFYNEQFFGPGTRLTVL.

This clone was seen only once. The chain combines TRBV6-5 with TRBJ1-5; no definite D call. V lost 4 bases and J 3 bases, leaving 13 bases between the germline ends. CDR3 length equals 15 residues. Germline loops: CDR1 MNHEY, CDR2 SVGAGI. Written as DNA, the CDR3 is TGTGCCAGCAGTTCATACCGGGAGGACAATCAGCCCCAGCATTTT. This codes for CASSSYREDNQPQHF.

This rearrangement joins TRBV2 to TRBJ1-5; tentative D call: TRBD1 (5 bases). Germline lookup yields CDR1 SNHLY and CDR2 FYNNEI. CDR3 length equals 14 residues. Trimming removed 0 bases at V and 5 bases at J, with 8 bases between. The CDR3 reads CASSEAGGDQPQHF. CDR3 nucleotides: TGTGCCAGCAGTGAAGCCGGGGGTGATCAGCCCCAGCATTTT. The variable domain in full, completed from reference TRBV2 and TRBJ1-5, reads EPEVTQTPSHQVTQMGQEVILRCVPISNHLYFYWYRQILGQKVEFLVSFYNNEISEKSEIFDDQFSVERPDGSNFTLKIRSTKLEDSAMYFCASSEAGGDQPQHFGDGTRLSIL.

The chain is built from TRBV10-1 and TRBJ2-7; a weak D match, TRBD2 (7 bases). Looked up from germline, CDR1 is WNHNN and CDR2 is SYGVQD (reference sequence). The CDR3 covers 16 residues. With 8 bases removed from V and 1 base from J, the gap between germline ends came to 21 bases. The CDR3 region is CASSTGTGGASYEQYF. The DNA for the CDR3 is TGCGCCAGCTCCACCGGAACGGGGGGCGCTTCCTACGAGCAGTACTTC.

CDR3 in amino acids: CASSPGGRRVEYNEQFF. The CDR3, as DNA: TGTGCCAGCAGCCCTGGAGGGCGCCGAGTGGAATACAATGAGCAGTTCTTC. The rearrangement uses TRBV5-4 and TRBJ2-1; possible D gene TRBD2, 6 bases. Trimming removed 4 bases at V and 4 bases at J, with 21 bases between. Looked up from germline, CDR1 is SGHNT and CDR2 is YYREEE (reference sequence). The CDR3 totals 17 residues.

The chain recombines TRBV5-6 with TRBJ2-7, with TRBD2 identical over 7 bases. The V and J ends lost 4 bases and 1 base, in that order; junction bases with no gene match: 8. The CDR3 is made up of 15 amino acids. Germline CDR1 SGHDT, CDR2 YYEEEE. The CDR3 loop reads CASSPGGARSYEQYF. CDR3 nucleotides: TGTGCCAGCAGCCCGGGGGGTGCGCGATCCTACGAGCAGTACTTC. The whole variable domain, filled in from reference TRBV5-6 and TRBJ2-7, reads DAGVTQSPTHLIKTRGQQVTLRCSPKSGHDTVSWYQQALGQGPQFIFQYYEEEERQRGNFPDRFSGHQFPNYSSELNVNALLLGDSALYLCASSPGGARSYEQYFGPGTRLTVT.

This sequence joins TRBV6-6 and TRBJ1-3; D remains ambiguous. CDR3 length: 16 amino acids. The ends were cut back, 4 bases at V and 2 bases at J, with 15 bases in the middle. Germline CDR1 and CDR2: MNHNY and SVGAGI (reference sequence). The CDR3 loop reads CASSSPPGRAGNTIYF. The CDR3 DNA sequence: TGTGCCAGCAGTTCCCCTCCGGGAAGGGCTGGAAACACCATATATTTT.

V and J are TRBV9 and TRBJ2-5, with D perhaps TRBD2 (7 bases). Germline V gives CDR1 SGDLS, CDR2 YYNGEE. This CDR3 region has 14 residues. The V end was cut by 6 bases, the J end by 1 base, with 13 bases between. The CDR3, as DNA: TGTGCCAGCACCGTGGGAGGGGGCCAAGAGACCCAGTACTTC. This codes for CASTVGGGQETQYF.

This sequence joins TRBV5-1 and TRBJ2-5; 10 bases align to TRBD2. J was trimmed by 2 bases and V by 0 bases; bases with no gene match: 4. The CDR3 is 16 amino acids. The germline V gene has CDR1 SGHRS and CDR2 YFSETQ. As DNA, the CDR3 is TGCGCCAGCAGCTTGGCTGGTAGCGGGGGGCAAGAGACCCAGTACTTC. Protein sequence: CASSLAGSGGQETQYF. Together with reference TRBV5-1 and TRBJ2-5, the CDR3 gives the full variable domain: KAGVTQTPRYLIKTRGQQVTLSCSPISGHRSVSWYQQTPGQGLQFLFEYFSETQRNKGNFPGRFSGRQFSNSRSEMNVSTLELGDSALYLCASSLAGSGGQETQYFGPGTRLLVL.

The rearrangement links TRBV19 to TRBJ2-3; possible D gene TRBD1, 6 bases. Deletions cut 5 bases from V and 5 bases from J, with 11 bases between. Germline CDR1 reads LNHDA; CDR2 reads SQIVND (reference sequence). The CDR3 is made up of 13 amino acids. The CDR3: CASSPQGQDTQYF. CDR3 bases: TGTGCCAGTAGTCCACAGGGACAAGATACGCAGTATTTT.

The chain is built from TRBV5-4 and TRBJ2-1; the D gene is possibly TRBD2 (6 bases). Trimming pared 4 bases from V and 0 bases from J, leaving 20 bases between. In germline, CDR1 is SGHNT, CDR2 YYREEE (reference sequence). This CDR3 comprises 18 residues. The CDR3 reads CASSPVDGTGSSYNEQFF. The CDR3 bases are TGTGCCAGCAGCCCAGTAGACGGGACTGGCAGCTCCTACAATGAGCAGTTCTTC.

CDR3 nucleotides: TGTGCCAGCAGTAACCGAACAGGGGGCTGGCAGCCCCAGCATTTT. It translates to CASSNRTGGWQPQHF. The chain recombines TRBV6-8 with TRBJ1-5, with TRBD1 matching over 9 bases. The V segment lost 5 bases and the J segment 7 bases; nucleotides outside the gene matches: 9. In germline, CDR1 is MNHGY, CDR2 SAAAGT. There are 15 residues in the CDR3.

The V call is TRBV7-2, the J call TRBJ1-1, with D possibly matching TRBD1 (5 bases). With 5 bases removed from V and 1 base from J, the gap between germline ends came to 8 bases. CDR1 and CDR2 (germline): SGHTA, FQGNSA. The CDR3 is 13 residues long. CDR3 loop: CASSRGGNTEAFF. As DNA, the CDR3 is TGTGCCAGCAGCCGCGGGGGGAACACTGAAGCTTTCTTT. The full variable domain, completed using reference TRBV7-2 and TRBJ1-1, is GAGVSQSPSNKVTEKGKDVELRCDPISGHTALYWYRQSLGQGLEFLIYFQGNSAPDKSGLPSDRFSAERTGGSVSTLTIQRTQQEDSAVYLCASSRGGNTEAFFGQGTRLTVV.

This sequence joins TRBV27 and TRBJ1-1, with 7 nucleotides matching TRBD1. Germline CDR1 MNHEY, CDR2 SMNVEV (reference sequence). The CDR3 is made up of 14 amino acids. With V trimmed by 6 bases and J by 10 bases, 14 bases remained unmatched. The CDR3 DNA follows: TGTGCCAGCAGCGCCTTACGGACAGGAGCGATAGCTTTCTTT. Its translation: CASSALRTGAIAFF.

This clone has a handful of counts. The chain has TRBV5-6 and TRBJ2-3; maybe TRBD2 (6 bases). V was shortened by 4 bases and J by 0 bases, with 9 bases between the two germline ends. Germline V gene lookup returns CDR1 SGHDT and CDR2 YYEEEE. The CDR3 totals 14 residues. CDR3 protein: CASSPGLSTDTQYF. The CDR3 bases are TGTGCCAGCAGCCCGGGACTTAGCACAGATACGCAGTATTTT.

The V and J genes are TRBV7-8 and TRBJ2-7; 11 nucleotides agree with TRBD2. After removal of 0 bases from V and 2 bases from J, the junction contained 6 bases not matched to a gene. Germline V lookup: CDR1 SGHVS, CDR2 FQNEAQ. The CDR3 covers 17 residues. CDR3 sequence: CASSLAGTSGMPYEQYF. In DNA form, the CDR3 reads TGTGCCAGCAGCTTAGCAGGGACTAGCGGCATGCCCTACGAGCAGTACTTC.

V gene TRBV5-4 combines with J gene TRBJ2-5; a possible D gene is TRBD1 (6 bases). The V gene's germline CDR1 is SGHNT and CDR2 YYREEE (reference sequence). The CDR3 runs 15 residues. V was pared by 2 bases and J by 0 bases, with 11 bases between. The CDR3 DNA sequence: TGTGCCAGCAGCTTTGTGGACAGCTACCAAGAGACCCAGTACTTC. The encoded protein is CASSFVDSYQETQYF.

CDR3 amino acids: CASSAGTGYYGYTF. DNA for the CDR3: TGTGCCAGCAGTGCCGGGACAGGATACTATGGCTACACCTTC. The gene calls are TRBV6-5 and TRBJ1-2; 8 nucleotides align to TRBD1. Germline V CDR1 and CDR2: MNHEY, SVGAGI. The junction had 5 bases not matched to a gene; V was cut back by 5 bases and J by 3 bases. The CDR3 totals 14 residues.